This T cell receptor beta chain was retrieved from a study of regulatory dendritic cells for organ transplantation. Germline V gene lookup returns CDR1 SNHLY and CDR2 FYNNEI. The CDR3 is 15 amino acids. Produced via immunoSEQ multiplex PCR; TCRdb's table is partial and in-frame only. The table lists some 11,000 clones, about four fifths of them singletons. As for this clone: Its antigen is not known. At one end the junction does not follow the germline gene, possibly because of a read error.

CFSE-labeled sorted T cells met regulatory or mature dendritic cells for more than four days. The receptor's source is a human donor in good health. This chain uses TRBV2 with TRBJ1-5, with D possibly matching TRBD1 (5 bases). The sample comprised naive CD8+ T cells from blood cultured with regulatory dendritic cells. Stated subset: CD45RA+ naive T cells. The CDR3 DNA follows: TGTGCCAGCAACGAAGGTAGGCAGGACAATCGGCCCCAGCATTTT. This sequence encodes CASNEGRQDNRPQHF.